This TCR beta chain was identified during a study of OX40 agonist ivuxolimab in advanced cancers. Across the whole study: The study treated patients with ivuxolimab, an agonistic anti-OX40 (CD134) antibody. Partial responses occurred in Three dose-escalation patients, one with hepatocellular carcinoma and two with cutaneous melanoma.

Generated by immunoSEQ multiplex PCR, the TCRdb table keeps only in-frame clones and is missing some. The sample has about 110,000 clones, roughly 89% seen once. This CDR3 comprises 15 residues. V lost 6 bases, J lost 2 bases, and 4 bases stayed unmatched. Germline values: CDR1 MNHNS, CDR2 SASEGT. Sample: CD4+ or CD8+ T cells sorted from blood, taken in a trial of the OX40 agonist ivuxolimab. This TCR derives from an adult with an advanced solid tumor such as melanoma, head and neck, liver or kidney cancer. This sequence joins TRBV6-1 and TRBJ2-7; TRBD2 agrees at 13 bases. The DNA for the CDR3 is TGTGCCAGCAGGGCTGGACTAGCGGGAGCCTACGAGCAGTACTTC. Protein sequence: CASRAGLAGAYEQYF.